This section outlines one T cell receptor beta chain sequence together with its context. Its antigen target is currently unknown. TCRdb shows the sequencer as NextSeq 550. The Human TCR Profiling Kit (MiLaboratory) was used to prepare UMI-labeled 5' RACE TRB cDNA libraries. The full amount of extracted RNA was used for cDNA synthesis, and the full amount of resulting cDNA was used for PCR amplification. The libraries were made side by side, with each library going through the same number of PCR cycles. The study's own analysis went as follows. With a requirement of at least two reads per UMI, MIGEC and MiXCR extracted about 56,000 +/- 9,600 unique UMI-labeled TRB cDNA molecules per library. On average, each library contained about 40,000 +/- 10,000 functional in-frame TRB CDR3 nucleotide clonotypes without stop codons. Diversity metrics, including normalized Shannon-Wiener and Chao1, were computed in VDJtools after downsampling to 5000 UMI-labeled TRB molecules per sample. For the central five CDR3 residues, VDJtools calculated physicochemical properties weighted by clonotype size, namely interaction energy, strength, volume and Kidera factor 4. Through TCRdb reprocessing, the reads give one entry per CDR3 protein sequence; DNA is omitted. The V and J calls were determined by TCRdb, not by the authors. The sample's table lists a count of 70,000 to 100,000 distinct CDR3 sequences. The ten largest clonotypes hold approximately 1.5% of the sample.

The data belong to a study of CXCR3-negative and CXCR3-positive naive CD8 T cells (dated by TCRdb to the late 2010s). Turning to the overall study: About 150 million TRB reads were obtained in total, roughly 1.5 +/- 0.3 million reads per library. TRBV-TRBJ cluster analysis included naive subsets from about five donors and memory cells from 3 donors. The diversity and physicochemical repertoire analyses included fewer than twelve donors pooled from two independent experiments. Results and caveats for the whole study, not just this receptor: Because surface CD5, which is linked to self-reactivity in mice, was comparable between the naive subsets, TCR interaction strength was also inferred from the physicochemical properties of TRB CDR3s. Repertoire diversity was comparably high in both naive subsets but much lower in memory CD8+ T cells. Compared with CXCR3-negative naive cells, CXCR3-positive naive cells had TRB CDR3s with higher hydrophobicity (lower Kidera factor 4), lower energy, and higher strength and volume indices. CXCR3 expression partially decreased after cryopreservation, so most assays used freshly isolated PBMCs. Similar TRBV-TRBJ usage was shown by naive CXCR3-negative and CXCR3-positive cells from the same donor, whereas distinct patterns were shown by memory cells.

CDR3 length: 14 amino acids, cysteine to phenylalanine. DNA is not on record. CDR1 and CDR2 are read off the germline V gene as MDHEN and SYDVKM. For each CD8+ T cell subset, flow sorting was done in triplicate, and around 300,000 cells per subset went directly into RLT lysis buffer. Naive CD8+ T cells were defined stringently as CD45RO-CCR7+CD27+CD95- to exclude memory contaminants. Peripheral blood mononuclear cells were isolated from buffy coats using standard density gradient centrifugation. A FACSAria III was used to flow-sort naive CXCR3-negative and CXCR3-positive CD8+ T cells. Total RNA was extracted from sorted cells with an RNeasy Mini Kit.

The sequence was obtained from a human donor in good health. Some clones in this sample may be carry-over from other donors' samples. What was sequenced was naive CXCR3- CD8+ T cells from blood. The cell subset or site label, read with the paper, signifies: CD45RO-CCR7+CD27+CD95- naive CD8+ T cells lacking CXCR3 (TNR3-). The receptor chain draws on TRBV28 and TRBJ2-7; TCRdb indicates TRBD2, and absent DNA this call remains unverified. The CDR3 region has the sequence CASSSTGRVYEQYF. Here the CDR3 is joined to the reference TRBV28 and TRBJ2-7 genes, and the full variable domain is: DVKVTQSSRYLVKRTGEKVFLECVQDMDHENMFWYRQDPGLGLRLIYFSYDVKMKEKGDIPEGYSVSREKKERFSLILESASTNQTSMYLCASSSTGRVYEQYFGPGTRLTVT.